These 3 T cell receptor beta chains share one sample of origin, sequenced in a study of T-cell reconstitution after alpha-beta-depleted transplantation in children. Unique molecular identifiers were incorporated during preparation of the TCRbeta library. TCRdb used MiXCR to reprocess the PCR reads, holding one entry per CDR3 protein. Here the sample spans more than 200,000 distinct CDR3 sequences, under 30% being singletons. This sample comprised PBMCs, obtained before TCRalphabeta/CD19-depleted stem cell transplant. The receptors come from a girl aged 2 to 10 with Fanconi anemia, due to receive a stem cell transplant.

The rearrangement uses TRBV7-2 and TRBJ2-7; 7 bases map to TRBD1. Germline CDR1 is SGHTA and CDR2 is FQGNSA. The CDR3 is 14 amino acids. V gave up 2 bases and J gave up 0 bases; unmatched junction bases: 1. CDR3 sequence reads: CASSLKGASYEQYF. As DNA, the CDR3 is TGTGCCAGCAGCTTAAAGGGGGCCTCCTACGAGCAGTACTTC.

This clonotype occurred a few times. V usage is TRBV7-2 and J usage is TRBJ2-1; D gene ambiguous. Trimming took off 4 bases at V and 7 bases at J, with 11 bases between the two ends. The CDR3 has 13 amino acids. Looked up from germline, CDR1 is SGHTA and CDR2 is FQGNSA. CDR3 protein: CASSSRLRNEQFF. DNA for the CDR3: TGTGCCAGCAGCTCCAGATTGCGTAATGAGCAGTTCTTC.

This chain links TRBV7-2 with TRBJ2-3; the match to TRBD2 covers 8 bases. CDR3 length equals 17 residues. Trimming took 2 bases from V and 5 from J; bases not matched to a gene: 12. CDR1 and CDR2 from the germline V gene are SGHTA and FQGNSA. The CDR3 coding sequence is TGTGCCAGCAGCTTACTCCAAATAGCGGGGAAGAAAGATACGCAGTATTTT. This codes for CASSLLQIAGKKDTQYF.